This T cell receptor (beta chain) was captured in a study of neurological immune-mediated disorders. Individuals who volunteered at a blood bank located in Maryland, USA, made up the group of healthy controls. Study-wide findings and caveats: The absence of shared CDR3 amino acid sequences among expanded clones across subjects suggests private repertoires in all groups. HTLV-1-associated myelopathy ranked highest for TCR clonal expansion and multiple sclerosis lowest, beneath healthy controls.

At least ten counts were recorded for this clonotype. Its specificity is unknown. V was trimmed by 6 bases and J by 0 bases, leaving 15 bases between them. Per germline, CDR1 DFQATT and CDR2 SNEGSKA (reference sequence). The CDR3 sequence is 14 residues long. The cDNA came from 5'RACE with 10-nucleotide random UMIs. TCRdb used MiXCR to reprocess the 5' RACE reads, holding one entry per CDR3 protein. The sample holds some 77,000 distinct CDR3 sequences, about 9.5% seen once. The clonotype originates from a man over 45 in good health. The specimen sequenced was PBMCs. V usage is TRBV20-1 and J usage is TRBJ2-7; possibly TRBD1 for D (5 bases). The CDR3 loop reads CSAPRQTSSYEQYF. The CDR3 nucleotides read TGCAGTGCACCCCGACAGACCAGCTCCTACGAGCAGTACTTC.